This T cell receptor (beta chain) was captured in a study of CD8+CD57+ T cells in acquired aplastic anemia. From germline, CDR1 is LNHDA and CDR2 SQIVND (reference sequence). V dropped 8 bases and J dropped 1 base, with 6 bases sitting between them. This CDR3 spans 12 amino acids. Flow cytometry had shown expanded CD8+CD57+ cells in the patients chosen for sequencing. Genomic DNA acted as the template from which TCR beta VDJ combination and CDR3 sequence profiling were carried out. One entry per CDR3 protein, called by TCRdb with MiXCR from the reads. The sample contains about half a million distinct CDR3 sequences, more than 25% of which appear only once. This clonotype has only a few counts.

The TCR originated in a human donor with aplastic anemia. The sequencing sample was made of sorted CD4+, CD8+, or CD8+CD57+ T cells (not recorded which) from PBMCs. The chain carries TRBV19 and TRBJ2-1; D remains ambiguous. In nucleotides, the CDR3 is TGTGCCAGTTGTGGGTCCTACAATGAGCAGTTCTTC. It codes for CASCGSYNEQFF.